This TCR beta chain was recovered during a study of shared clonotypes between healthy human individuals. This clone was found many times. Assay: immunoSEQ multiplex PCR; the TCRdb copy retains only in-frame clones and omits some. The table lists fewer than 600,000 clones, roughly 72% of them singletons. The V end was cut by 2 bases, the J end by 0 bases, with 11 bases between. This CDR3 has 15 residues. Germline V gives CDR1 MNHNS, CDR2 SASEGT. The rearrangement links TRBV6-1 to TRBJ2-7; D not resolved. This receptor was obtained from a woman in her 40s in good health. Some clones in this sample may be carry-over from other donors' samples. The specimen sequenced was PBMCs. CDR3 residues: CASSEPWPSSYEQYF. CDR3 coding DNA: TGTGCCAGCAGTGAACCCTGGCCCAGCTCCTACGAGCAGTACTTC.